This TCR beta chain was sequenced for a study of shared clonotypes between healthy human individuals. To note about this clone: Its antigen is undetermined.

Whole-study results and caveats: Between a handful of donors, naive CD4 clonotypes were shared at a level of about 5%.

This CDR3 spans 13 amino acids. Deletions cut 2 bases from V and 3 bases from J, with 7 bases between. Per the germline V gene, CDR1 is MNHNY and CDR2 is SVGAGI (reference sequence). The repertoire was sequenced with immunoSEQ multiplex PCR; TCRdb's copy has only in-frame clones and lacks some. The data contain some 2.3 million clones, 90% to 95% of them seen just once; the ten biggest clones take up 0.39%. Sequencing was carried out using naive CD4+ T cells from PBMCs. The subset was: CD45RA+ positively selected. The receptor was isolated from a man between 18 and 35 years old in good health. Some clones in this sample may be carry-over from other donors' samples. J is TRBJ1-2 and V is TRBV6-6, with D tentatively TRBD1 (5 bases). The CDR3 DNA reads TGTGCCAGCAGTTACGACAGAGACTATGGCTACACCTTC. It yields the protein CASSYDRDYGYTF.